The T cell receptor beta chain under discussion was sequenced for a study of graft-versus-host responses after intestinal transplantation (dated by TCRdb to the early 2020s). Broadly, across the study: The transplants that recipients got were multivisceral, liver-intestinal, or isolated intestinal. Every recipient was given anti-thymocyte globulin induction, then maintenance tacrolimus and steroids for about 3 years. Bulk TCR-beta CDR3 sequencing was used to track graft-versus-host and host-versus-graft alloreactive T cell clones in the graft, circulation and bone marrow after intestinal transplantation. Alloreactive clones were identified by sequencing pre-transplant mixed lymphocyte reaction products and comparing these products with unstimulated pre-transplant donor and recipient T cells. Of the roughly 23 intestinal transplant recipients enrolled in the cohort, one of whom was a retransplant, a few patients without pretransplant specimens were excluded. Donor T cell macrochimerism was defined as a peak of at least 4% donor T cells among recipient peripheral blood mononuclear cells. Samples from a few later patients were sequenced in-house on an Illumina MiSeq with MiXCR processing rather than by the commercial service. The study at large found these results: In the allografts of patients with donor T cell macrochimerism, GvH to HvG T cell clonal ratios were high. The relatively low number and heterogeneity of intestinal transplant patients limited the conclusions. Peak levels of circulating GvH clones were associated with declines in HvG clones early after transplant. GvH clones were detected in recipient bone marrow, and some of these GvH clones were observed earlier in ileal mucosa or blood, consistent with an intestinal mucosal origin.

Library preparation used the immunoSEQ multiplex PCR assay. For most patients, genomic DNA was isolated using the Qiagen DNeasy Blood and Tissue Kit and was shipped frozen to Adaptive Biotechnologies for TCR sequencing. For most patients, genomic DNA was subjected to high-throughput TCR-beta CDR3 sequencing by Adaptive Biotechnologies. Concerning the study's data processing: Adaptive's ImmunoSEQ software was the source of the TCR sequencing data for about 17 patients, while a few other patients were processed with MiXCR and VDJtools. CD4 versus CD8 sorting errors were corrected by removing sequences found in both subsets at a frequency ratio below 5:1. CDR3 nucleotide sequences shared by donor and recipient were removed because the origin of these sequences could not be assigned. Alloreactive clones required at least 2-fold expansion over unstimulated cells and minimum CFSE-low frequency of 0.002% (template counts) or 0.001% (read counts). A clone was considered mappable if detected in the sequenced pre-transplant spleen, lymph node, or MLR CFSE-low populations of the donor or recipient. Cumulative frequency of alloreactive clones was calculated as a percentage of all sequences weighted by copy number. TCRdb mirrors the immuneACCESS table, restricted to in-frame sequences. Some clones are absent from its copies; in checked studies, under half trace to an unresolved V gene, and the reason for the others is unknown. V, J and clone size are taken as reported in that table, and D and trimming were inferred from the DNA itself. The sample table shows about 120,000 clones, and about 93% are seen once. More than 0.1% of the sample comes from the top ten.

The time point label for this specimen denotes: cells obtained before transplantation from donor or recipient. CD3+CD4+ and CD3+CD8+ populations were FACS-sorted from unstimulated pre-transplant donor and recipient cells taken from spleen or lymph nodes. V is cut by 4 bases and J by 1 base, and the space between the germline ends is 12 bases. As encoded in the germline V gene (reference sequence), CDR1 is GTSNPN while CDR2 is SVGIG. Including the terminal cysteine and phenylalanine, the CDR3 comprises 14 residues. This entry keeps only the CDR3 DNA: 42 bases, framed from base 1. Comments on this clone: Its antigen specificity is not known. Qualities for individual bases were not recorded, and no much larger clone is one base off.

Sequencing was performed on unstimulated CD4+ T cells sorted from spleen or lymph node cells, taken before intestinal transplant. The V gene is TRBV30 and the J gene is TRBJ2-3; a tentative D call is TRBD2 (5 bases match). The sequence was obtained from a human donor who received an intestinal transplant. Read as DNA, the sequence is TGTGCCTGGACAAGGACTGGCCGCACAGATACGCAGTATTTT. It codes for CAWTRTGRTDTQYF.